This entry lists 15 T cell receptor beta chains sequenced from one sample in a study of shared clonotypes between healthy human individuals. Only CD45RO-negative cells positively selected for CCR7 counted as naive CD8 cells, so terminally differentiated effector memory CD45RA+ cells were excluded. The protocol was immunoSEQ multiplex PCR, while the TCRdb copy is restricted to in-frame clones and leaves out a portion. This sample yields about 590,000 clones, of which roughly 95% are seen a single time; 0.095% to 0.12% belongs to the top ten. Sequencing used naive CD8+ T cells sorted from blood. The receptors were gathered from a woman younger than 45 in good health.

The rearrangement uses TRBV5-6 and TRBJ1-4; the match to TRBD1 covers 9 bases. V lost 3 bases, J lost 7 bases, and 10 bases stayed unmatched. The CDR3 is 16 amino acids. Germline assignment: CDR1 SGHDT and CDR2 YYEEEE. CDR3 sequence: CASSSPRDRDPEKLFF. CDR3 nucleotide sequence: TGTGCCAGCAGCTCCCCCCGGGACAGGGACCCTGAAAAACTGTTTTTT.

This CDR3 reads CASSVLAGGKAGELFF. As DNA, the CDR3 is TGTGCCAGCAGCGTACTAGCGGGAGGGAAAGCCGGGGAGCTGTTTTTT. The rearrangement uses TRBV9 and TRBJ2-2, with TRBD2 identical over 12 bases. There are 16 residues in the CDR3. Germline V gene sequence: CDR1 SGDLS, CDR2 YYNGEE. Trimming cost V 1 base and J 6 bases; bases outside gene matches: 4.

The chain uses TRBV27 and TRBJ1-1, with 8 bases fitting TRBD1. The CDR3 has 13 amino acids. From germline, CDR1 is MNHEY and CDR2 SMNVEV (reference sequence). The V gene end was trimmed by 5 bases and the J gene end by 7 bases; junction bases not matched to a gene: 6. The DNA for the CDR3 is TGTGCCAGCAGTCCCTCGACAGGGGATGAAGCTTTCTTT. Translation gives CASSPSTGDEAFF.

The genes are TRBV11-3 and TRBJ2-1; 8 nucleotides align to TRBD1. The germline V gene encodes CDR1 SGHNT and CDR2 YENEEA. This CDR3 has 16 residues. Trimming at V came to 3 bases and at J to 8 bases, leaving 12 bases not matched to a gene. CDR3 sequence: CASSLSGRGLGYEQFF. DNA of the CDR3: TGTGCCAGCAGCTTGAGTGGCAGGGGGCTTGGGTATGAGCAGTTCTTC.

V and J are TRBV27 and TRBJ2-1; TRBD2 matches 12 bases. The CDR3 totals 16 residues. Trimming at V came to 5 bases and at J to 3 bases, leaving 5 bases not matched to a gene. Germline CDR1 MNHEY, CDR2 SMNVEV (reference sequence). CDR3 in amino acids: CASSLGLAGIYNEQFF. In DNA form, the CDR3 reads TGTGCCAGCAGTCTCGGACTAGCGGGAATCTACAATGAGCAGTTCTTC.

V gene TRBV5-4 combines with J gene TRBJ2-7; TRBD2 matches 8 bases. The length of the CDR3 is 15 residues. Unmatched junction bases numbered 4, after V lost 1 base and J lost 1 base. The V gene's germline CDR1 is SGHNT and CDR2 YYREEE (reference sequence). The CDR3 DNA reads TGTGCCAGCAGCTTGTTTCGGGAGGGTTCCTACGAGCAGTACTTC. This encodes CASSLFREGSYEQYF.

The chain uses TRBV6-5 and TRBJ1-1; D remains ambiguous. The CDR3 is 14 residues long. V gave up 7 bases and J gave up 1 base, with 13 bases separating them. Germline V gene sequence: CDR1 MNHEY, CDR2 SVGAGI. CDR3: CASTLSRSNTEAFF. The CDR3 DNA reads TGTGCCAGCACCCTAAGCCGGTCGAACACTGAAGCTTTCTTT.

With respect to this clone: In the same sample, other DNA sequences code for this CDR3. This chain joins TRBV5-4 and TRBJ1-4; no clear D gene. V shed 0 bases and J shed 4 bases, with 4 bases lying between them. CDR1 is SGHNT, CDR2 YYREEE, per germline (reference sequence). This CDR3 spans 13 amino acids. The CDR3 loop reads CASSLESNEKLFF. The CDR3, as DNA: TGTGCCAGCAGCTTGGAAAGTAATGAAAAACTGTTTTTT.

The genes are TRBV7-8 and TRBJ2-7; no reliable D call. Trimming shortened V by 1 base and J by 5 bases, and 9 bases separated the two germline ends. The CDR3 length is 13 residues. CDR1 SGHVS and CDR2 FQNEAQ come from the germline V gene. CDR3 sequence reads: CASSLGGSDEQYF. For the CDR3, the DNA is TGTGCCAGCAGCTTAGGAGGTTCGGACGAGCAGTACTTC.

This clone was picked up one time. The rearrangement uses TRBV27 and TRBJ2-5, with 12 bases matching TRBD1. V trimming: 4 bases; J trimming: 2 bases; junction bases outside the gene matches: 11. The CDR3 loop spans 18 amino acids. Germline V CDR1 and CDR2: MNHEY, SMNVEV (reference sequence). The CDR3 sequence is CASSSRDRGLRGQETQYF. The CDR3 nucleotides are TGTGCCAGCAGTTCCCGGGACAGGGGGCTCCGGGGTCAAGAGACCCAGTACTTC.

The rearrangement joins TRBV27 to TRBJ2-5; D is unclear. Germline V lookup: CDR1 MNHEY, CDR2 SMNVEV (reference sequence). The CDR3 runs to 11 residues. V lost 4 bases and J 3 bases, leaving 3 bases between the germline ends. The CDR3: CASSSEETQYF. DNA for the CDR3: TGTGCCAGCAGTTCCGAAGAGACCCAGTACTTC.

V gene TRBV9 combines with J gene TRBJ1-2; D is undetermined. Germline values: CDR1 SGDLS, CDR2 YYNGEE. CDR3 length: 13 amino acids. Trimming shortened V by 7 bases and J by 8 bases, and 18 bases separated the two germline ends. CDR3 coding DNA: TGTGCCAGCCGTGGCACGACCCGACGGGGCTACACCTTC. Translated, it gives CASRGTTRRGYTF.

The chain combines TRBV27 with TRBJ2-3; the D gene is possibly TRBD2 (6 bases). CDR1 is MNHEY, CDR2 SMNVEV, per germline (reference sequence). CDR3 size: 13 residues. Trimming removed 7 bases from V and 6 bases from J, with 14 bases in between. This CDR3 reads CASMGGVPDTQYF. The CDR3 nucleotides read TGTGCCAGCATGGGAGGTGTCCCTGATACGCAGTATTTT.

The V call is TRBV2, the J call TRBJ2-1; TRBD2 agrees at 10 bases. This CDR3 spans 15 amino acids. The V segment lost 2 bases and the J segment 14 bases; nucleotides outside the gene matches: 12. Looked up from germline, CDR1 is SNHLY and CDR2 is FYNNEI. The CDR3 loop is CASSEMTSGWEGEFF. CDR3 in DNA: TGTGCCAGCAGTGAAATGACTAGCGGGTGGGAAGGAGAGTTCTTC.

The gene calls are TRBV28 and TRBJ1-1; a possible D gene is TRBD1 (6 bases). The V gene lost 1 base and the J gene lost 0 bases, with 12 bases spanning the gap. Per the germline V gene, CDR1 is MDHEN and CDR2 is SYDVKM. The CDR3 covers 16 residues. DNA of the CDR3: TGTGCCAGCAGTTTATTCGGGGGCGGCTTGAACACTGAAGCTTTCTTT. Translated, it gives CASSLFGGGLNTEAFF.